This passage covers 14 T cell receptor beta chains from one sample sequenced in a study of T cells after yellow fever vaccination. TCRdb redid the calling of the 5' RACE reads with MiXCR, one entry per CDR3 protein. The table records around 500,000 distinct CDR3 sequences, around a fifth of them present only once. The source material was PBMCs, sampled around 3 weeks after the first yellow fever vaccination. The receptors were gathered from a man aged 18 to 29 who received the YFV17D yellow fever vaccine.

This clonotype occurred a few times. The chain links TRBV15 to TRBJ2-3, with D possibly being TRBD2 (5 bases). CDR3 length: 16 amino acids. V was cut by 0 bases and J by 4 bases, with 14 bases left in between. Germline V gene lookup returns CDR1 LNHNV and CDR2 YYDKDF (reference sequence). The CDR3 nucleotides are TGTGCCACCAGCAGAGATTTAGGGAGTCGAGCAGATACGCAGTATTTT. This encodes CATSRDLGSRADTQYF. The whole variable domain, filled in from reference TRBV15 and TRBJ2-3, reads DAMVIQNPRYQVTQFGKPVTLSCSQTLNHNVMYWYQQKSSQAPKLLFHYYDKDFNNEADTPDNFQSRRPNTSFCFLDIRSPGLGDTAMYLCATSRDLGSRADTQYFGPGTRLTVL.

The CDR3 nucleotides are TGTGCCAGCAGCTCCCGGGACAGATACTATGGCTACACCTTC. Translated, it gives CASSSRDRYYGYTF. The chain has TRBV7-2 and TRBJ1-2; 7 nucleotides match TRBD1. V trimming: 4 bases; J trimming: 3 bases; junction bases outside the gene matches: 5. Germline loops: CDR1 SGHTA, CDR2 FQGNSA. The CDR3 totals 14 residues.

V and J are TRBV5-5 and TRBJ2-1, with D maybe TRBD2 (6 bases). V was trimmed by 1 base and J by 9 bases, leaving 17 bases between them. Germline CDR1 is SGHKS and CDR2 is YYEKEE (reference sequence). The CDR3 contains 15 residues. CDR3 loop: CASSLLEGGVGEQFF. CDR3 nucleotide sequence: TGTGCCAGCAGCTTGTTGGAGGGCGGGGTAGGTGAGCAGTTCTTC.

This clonotype was counted many times. The chain is built from TRBV12-3 or TRBV12-4 and TRBJ2-1, with D possibly TRBD1 on 5 matching bases. Trimming took off 1 base at V and 6 bases at J, with 10 bases between the two ends. The CDR3 spans 14 residues. CDR3 protein: CASSLDRQLNEQFF. The CDR3 nucleotides are TGTGCCAGCAGTTTAGACAGGCAGCTCAATGAGCAGTTCTTC.

This clonotype was found a few times. The chain couples TRBV27 to TRBJ2-1, with unresolved D. Trimming removed 5 bases at V and 5 bases at J, with 10 bases between. The CDR3 sequence is 13 residues long. Germline V lookup: CDR1 MNHEY, CDR2 SMNVEV (reference sequence). CDR3 residues: CASSNGGHNEQFF. CDR3 bases: TGTGCCAGCAGTAATGGTGGTCACAATGAGCAGTTCTTC.

This clonotype was picked up a small number of times. This sequence joins TRBV20-1 and TRBJ1-1; D unclear. Germline V lookup: CDR1 DFQATT, CDR2 SNEGSKA (reference sequence). The CDR3 has 14 amino acids. Trimming stripped 2 bases from V and 1 base from J, with 11 bases between. CDR3 sequence reads: CSARNGAANTEAFF. The CDR3 nucleotides are TGCAGTGCTAGAAACGGCGCCGCGAACACTGAAGCTTTCTTT.

V is TRBV18 and J is TRBJ2-1; D not resolved. Germline CDR1 KGHSH, CDR2 LQKENI. Between the trimmed V and J ends, which lost 1 base and 6 bases, there was a span of 13 bases. The CDR3 spans 15 residues. In DNA form, the CDR3 reads TGTGCCAGCTCACCACGTCCGGAACTGCCCAATGAGCAGTTCTTC. Amino acid sequence: CASSPRPELPNEQFF.

This clonotype has a handful of counts. This sequence joins TRBV10-3 and TRBJ2-1; D not certain. The CDR3 consists of 13 residues. Trimming removed 6 bases from V and 5 bases from J, with 11 bases in between. CDR1 ENHRY and CDR2 SYGVKD come from the germline V gene. The chain's CDR3 is CAISVDTDNEQFF. The CDR3 bases are TGTGCCATCAGCGTTGACACCGACAATGAGCAGTTCTTC.

There are many counts of this clonotype. The chain combines TRBV7-2 with TRBJ1-2, with a possible D match to TRBD1 (5 bases). V was pared by 1 base and J by 8 bases, with 8 bases between. Germline assignment: CDR1 SGHTA and CDR2 FQGNSA. The CDR3 has 12 amino acids. CDR3 sequence: CASSLGGEGYTF. The DNA of the CDR3 is TGTGCCAGCAGCTTAGGGGGGGAAGGCTACACCTTC.

Comment on this clonotype: One junction end does not reproduce the germline sequence, and a read error may be involved. J is TRBJ1-2 and V is TRBV14; D unresolved. The CDR3 is 13 residues long. Germline V gives CDR1 SGHDN, CDR2 FVKESK. CDR3 nucleotide sequence: TGTGCCAGCAGCCAGGGCACGAACTATAGCTACACCTTC. Translation gives CASSQGTNYSYTF.

This sequence joins TRBV12-3 or TRBV12-4 and TRBJ2-3, with D perhaps TRBD2 (7 bases). V lost 2 bases to trimming and J lost 4 bases, with 13 bases between them. CDR3 length: 15 residues. CDR3 sequence reads: CASSLRRGRADTQYF. In nucleotides, the CDR3 is TGTGCCAGCAGTTTACGGCGGGGGCGGGCAGATACGCAGTATTTT.

The sample holds many counts of this clonotype. The J gene is TRBJ1-5, the V gene TRBV5-1, with D unclear. CDR3 length: 13 amino acids. Per the germline V gene, CDR1 is SGHRS and CDR2 is YFSETQ. Between the trimmed V and J ends, which lost 3 bases and 3 bases, there was a span of 7 bases. This CDR3 is CASSWAHNQPQHF. CDR3 bases: TGCGCCAGCAGCTGGGCTCACAATCAGCCCCAGCATTTT.

This clonotype has a handful of counts. The chain joins TRBV5-5 to TRBJ2-3; D tentatively fits TRBD1 or TRBD2 (5 bases each). The germline CDR1 and CDR2 sequences are SGHKS and YYEKEE (reference sequence). This CDR3 region has 12 residues. V lost 4 bases and J lost 10, with 13 bases in between. CDR3 residues: CASSVGPGAQYF. CDR3 DNA sequence: TGTGCCAGCAGCGTGGGACCTGGAGCGCAGTATTTT.

DNA for the CDR3: TGTGCCAGCGAGGACAGGGATGAGACCCAGTACTTC. The encoded protein is CASEDRDETQYF. The chain carries TRBV28 and TRBJ2-5; 8 positions match TRBD1. CDR1 and CDR2 (germline): MDHEN, SYDVKM. This CDR3 region has 12 residues. Trimming at V came to 8 bases and at J to 5 bases, leaving 4 bases not matched to a gene.